This T cell receptor (beta chain) was identified during a study of T-cell memory formation after mild COVID-19 (dated by TCRdb to the early 2020s). About the investigation overall: TCR sequence clusters from the two donors were found to be largely donor specific. Two young, previously healthy adult volunteers, one female and one male, were included in the cohort. In a couple of donors, T-cell clones that expanded and contracted after mild COVID-19 were tracked by sequencing TCRalpha and TCRbeta repertoires over time. General study outcomes and caveats: Contracting CD4+ clones were located mainly in the CM and EM memory subsets, whereas CD8+ clones were found to be enriched in EMRA. Only two mild cases were covered in the study, and larger cohorts including severe cases with pre-infection samples were considered necessary. SARS-CoV-2 specificity of the second-wave clones peaking on day 37 was not confirmed. Clones that contracted from day 15 to 85 showed balanced CD4/CD8 phenotypes, whereas a second wave of clones that expanded from day 15 to 37 leaned towards CD4+. Some responding clones were detected in pre-infection memory, which suggested that pre-existing cross-reactive memory T cells had joined the SARS-CoV-2 response.

Ficoll-Paque density gradient centrifugation was the method used to isolate PBMCs. The sample was run on an Illumina NovaSeq 6000. Using 5'RACE with constant-segment primers, TCRalpha and TCRbeta cDNA libraries were constructed, with sample barcodes and unique molecular identifiers added in the process. RNA was extracted from every sample with Trizol reagent. Library amplification was performed in two PCR steps, and a second sample barcode and Illumina TruSeq adapters were introduced in the second step. Sequencing of libraries was performed on an Illumina NovaSeq with 2 x 150 bp paired-end reads. Regarding the original processing steps: Demultiplexing of reads and collapsing into UMI-guided consensus sequences were performed with migec v1.2.7. Using mixcr v2.1.11, UMI consensuses were aligned to TRA and TRB V and J templates and then assembled into clonotypes. A clonotype was counted as expanded or contracted only if both edgeR and NoisET called the change significant, with noise models trained on biological replicates. For edgeR calls, the thresholds were a false discovery rate-adjusted p below 0.01 and a log2 fold-change of 1. As an exploratory analysis of dynamics, max-normalized trajectories of the 1000 most abundant clonotypes were examined by PCA with hierarchical clustering. Separately sequenced CD4+ and CD8+ repertoires were used to assign the CD4 or CD8 phenotype of responding clones. The raw public data were reprocessed by TCRdb itself: fastp quality trimming at Q25, MiXCR clonotype calling, in-frame beta chains only. Each record represents a unique CDR3 protein, reported with the most common genes and DNA among its rows. These V and J calls derive from TCRdb rather than the authors' analysis. This sample holds about 150,000 distinct CDR3 sequences; 25% to 40% were observed only once. Around 11% of the sample belongs to the ten largest clones.

The CDR3, from cysteine to phenylalanine, totals 14 residues. Only CDR3 DNA is held: 42 bases, read in frame from base 1. V and J are truncated by 0 bases and 3 bases respectively, leaving an intervening sequence of 8 bases. CDR1 SGHTA and CDR2 FQGNSA were looked up in the germline V gene. As concerns this clonotype: The antigen this receptor binds is unknown. The record has no base qualities; no much larger clone is one base away.

The chain is assembled from TRBV7-2 and TRBJ2-5; the D gene is unclear. Sequencing was carried out using PBMCs or a T cell subset sorted from them (not recorded which). This receptor was obtained from an adult woman who had mild COVID-19 (a few samples of this study predate the infection). The sample titles of this study are shuffled in the database, so cell type and time point are left out; the donor was told from shared clones. CDR3 region: CASSLAGNKETQYF. The nucleotide sequence reads TGTGCCAGCAGCTTAGCGGGTAACAAAGAGACCCAGTACTTC.